This T cell receptor (beta chain) was identified during a study of CD8 T cells in ankylosing spondylitis. Study findings and constraints: Seemingly distinctive of ankylosing spondylitis blood was a TCR beta motif formed by eight highly homologous variants.

V lost 5 bases, J lost 7 bases, and 15 bases lay in between. In germline, CDR1 is DFQATT, CDR2 SNEGSKA (reference sequence). This CDR3 contains 13 residues. TCRdb recomputed calls from the 5' RACE reads with MiXCR, one row per CDR3 protein. This sample has some 700,000 distinct CDR3 sequences; under 20% occur once, and the top ten carry under 20%. This clonotype was seen a few times. Antigen: not known. The receptor was isolated from a male donor with ankylosing spondylitis. J is TRBJ1-5 and V is TRBV20-1; D not resolved. Sequenced sample: blood, either unsorted or a sorted T cell fraction (not recorded which). In nucleotides, the CDR3 is TGCAGTGCTCGCCCGGGGTTAGGACAGCCCCAGCATTTT. This translates into CSARPGLGQPQHF.